This record concerns one T cell receptor beta chain sequence. These data belong to a study of blood T cell repertoires in COVID-19. For the study at large: Researchers got acute and convalescent COVID-19 samples from the United States, Italy and Spain. Sample material is recorded as cDNA or gDNA derived from T cells, B-cell-depleted T cells, or PBMCs.

Methods used by the authors: Amplification from reference gene primers served as the basis for estimated nucleated cell counts. Clones were sequenced by immunoSEQ multiplex PCR, and TCRdb holds only the in-frame ones, with some missing. V and J calls and clone size follow that table, whereas D and trimming were derived from the DNA. The data contain approximately 150,000 clones, approximately 80% of them singletons. The CDR3 spans 14 residues. Germline V gene lookup returns CDR1 MNHEY and CDR2 SVGAGI. With 6 bases clipped from V and 1 base from J, the junction kept 4 bases outside the gene matches. The sequenced sample was peripheral blood. The chain is built from TRBV6-5 and TRBJ2-7, with 9 bases fitting TRBD1. This TCR came from a human donor in a cohort sampled during active COVID-19. In DNA, the CDR3 is TGTGCCAGCAGCCATGGACAGGGGTCCTACGAGCAGTACTTC. This encodes CASSHGQGSYEQYF.